The present T cell receptor beta chain was sequenced within a study of shared clonotypes between healthy human individuals. The study's findings and limits: Sorted-subset sequencing, rarefaction showed, was incomplete despite large depth.

The CDR3 contains 14 residues. V lost 5 bases and J 6 bases, leaving 13 bases between the germline ends. The germline CDR1 and CDR2 sequences are MNHNS and SASEGT. The table came from immunoSEQ multiplex PCR; TCRdb's copy has only in-frame clones and leaves some out. The sample has 2.3 million or so clones, over 90% seen once. Only one count was recorded for this clone. Its antigen is undetermined. J is TRBJ2-2 and V is TRBV6-1; D perhaps matches TRBD2 (5 bases). The source of this sequence is a man younger than 30 in good health. Some clones in this sample may be carry-over from other donors' samples. The material sequenced was naive CD4+ T cells from PBMCs. As for subset: CD45RA+ positively selected. The CDR3 nucleotides read TGTGCCAGCAGTAGCCGGGATTTGTCCGGGGAGCTGTTTTTT. This gives the protein CASSSRDLSGELFF.